The 24 T cell receptor beta chains below were found in one sample sequenced in a study of T-cell reconstitution after alpha-beta-depleted transplantation in children. Preparation of the TCRbeta library was carried out with unique molecular identifiers. TCRdb re-called the PCR reads through MiXCR, storing one row per CDR3 protein. The profile shows approximately 510,000 distinct CDR3 sequences, about 17% of them singletons. Sequenced here: PBMCs from the stem cell graft donor, sampled from the stem cell graft. The receptors derive from a human donor who donated a stem cell graft to a child with acute lymphoblastic leukemia.

The V call is TRBV12-5, the J call TRBJ2-3; 7 bases agree with TRBD2. The CDR3 is 16 amino acids. Trimming removed 3 bases from V and 2 bases from J; junction bases left unmatched: 8. CDR1 is LGHNT, CDR2 FRNRAP, per germline. The CDR3 nucleotides are TGTGCTAGTGGTTTCGGAAAGCGGGGTGCCACAGATACGCAGTATTTT. Its protein product is CASGFGKRGATDTQYF.

The sample holds a few counts of this clonotype. DNA of the CDR3: TGTGCCAGCAGCCCACCACGGGGGAGCTCCTACGAGCAGTACTTC. Translation: CASSPPRGSSYEQYF. The V call is TRBV7-9, the J call TRBJ2-7; tentative D call: TRBD2 (6 bases). The CDR3 has 15 residues. Looked up from germline, CDR1 is SEHNR and CDR2 is FQNEAQ (reference sequence). Trimming stripped 5 bases from V and 0 bases from J, with 14 bases between.

The rearrangement joins TRBV7-2 to TRBJ2-5; no definite D call. Germline V gene sequence: CDR1 SGHTA, CDR2 FQGNSA. The CDR3 has 14 residues. V was shortened by 2 bases and J by 2 bases, with 9 bases between the two germline ends. CDR3 protein: CASSLSTEQETQYF. The DNA of the CDR3 is TGTGCCAGCAGCTTATCCACGGAGCAAGAGACCCAGTACTTC.

This sequence joins TRBV6-1 and TRBJ2-1; a weak D match, TRBD2 (6 bases). Trimming cost V 1 base and J 2 bases, with 18 bases left between them. Germline CDR1 reads MNHNS; CDR2 reads SASEGT. This CDR3 region has 18 residues. CDR3 sequence reads: CASSEDLGGVAAYNEQFF. The CDR3 DNA reads TGTGCCAGCAGTGAAGATCTAGGCGGGGTCGCAGCCTACAATGAGCAGTTCTTC.

The chain is built from TRBV7-8 and TRBJ2-2; 8 bases fit TRBD2. V gave up 6 bases and J gave up 5 bases; unmatched junction bases: 5. The CDR3 runs to 14 residues. Per germline, CDR1 SGHVS and CDR2 FQNEAQ. CDR3: CASSREGITGELFF. The CDR3 region has the DNA TGTGCCAGCAGTCGGGAGGGGATTACCGGGGAGCTGTTTTTT.

There are a few counts of this clonotype. J is TRBJ2-6 and V is TRBV7-3; D ambiguous. Trimming left V 1 base short and J 0 bases short, with 1 base between. The CDR3 is 14 residues long. Germline V gene lookup returns CDR1 SGHTA and CDR2 FQGTGA. The CDR3 loop is CASSLISGANVLTF. CDR3 in DNA: TGTGCCAGCAGCTTAATCTCTGGGGCCAACGTCCTGACTTTC.

This sequence joins TRBV20-1 and TRBJ2-5; 8 bases match TRBD1. This CDR3 spans 15 amino acids. After removal of 1 base from V and 5 bases from J, the junction contained 9 bases not matched to a gene. CDR1 DFQATT and CDR2 SNEGSKA come from the germline V gene (reference sequence). CDR3 residues: CSARAARQGAETQYF. As DNA, the CDR3 is TGCAGTGCTAGAGCCGCAAGGCAGGGGGCGGAGACCCAGTACTTC.

This sequence joins TRBV12-3 or TRBV12-4 and TRBJ2-7; 8 nucleotides match TRBD2. The V segment lost 5 bases and the J segment 3 bases; nucleotides outside the gene matches: 9. This CDR3 has 15 amino acids. CDR3 loop: CASSLIGAGGYEQYF. The CDR3 DNA follows: TGTGCCAGCAGTCTGATAGGGGCGGGAGGCTACGAGCAGTACTTC.

This clonotype was seen at least ten times. The chain has TRBV11-2 and TRBJ2-1; 9 nucleotides agree with TRBD2. CDR3 length: 15 amino acids. Germline CDR1 SGHAT, CDR2 FQNNGV. Trimming cost V 5 bases and J 4 bases; bases outside gene matches: 6. DNA of the CDR3: TGTGCCAGCAGCCCTGGGGCGGGAGGGTACAATGAGCAGTTCTTC. Translated: CASSPGAGGYNEQFF.

J is TRBJ2-3 and V is TRBV7-9, with D possibly matching TRBD2 (6 bases). This CDR3 has 13 residues. Trimming stripped 5 bases from V and 15 bases from J, with 21 bases between. Looked up from germline, CDR1 is SEHNR and CDR2 is FQNEAQ (reference sequence). The CDR3 reads CASSLAEGDLPYF. Written as DNA, the CDR3 is TGTGCCAGCAGCCTCGCCGAAGGGGACTTACCCTATTTT.

The chain links TRBV27 to TRBJ2-3; 7 positions agree with TRBD2. With 8 bases clipped from V and 4 bases from J, the junction kept 9 bases outside the gene matches. There are 14 residues in the CDR3. The germline V gene encodes CDR1 MNHEY and CDR2 SMNVEV (reference sequence). In DNA, the CDR3 is TGTGCCAGCCACGGGAGGCCGGAGGCAGATACGCAGTATTTT. Its translation: CASHGRPEADTQYF.

This chain connects TRBV15 to TRBJ1-3, with a possible D match to TRBD1 (5 bases). Trimming removed 6 bases from V and 3 bases from J, with 15 bases in between. The CDR3 length is 15 residues. Germline CDR1 reads LNHNV; CDR2 reads YYDKDF (reference sequence). The CDR3 reads CATRVGRGDGNTIYF. CDR3 sequence (DNA): TGTGCCACCAGGGTTGGGAGGGGAGATGGAAACACCATATATTTT. Full variable domain (rest looked up from reference TRBV15 and TRBJ1-3): DAMVIQNPRYQVTQFGKPVTLSCSQTLNHNVMYWYQQKSSQAPKLLFHYYDKDFNNEADTPDNFQSRRPNTSFCFLDIRSPGLGDTAMYLCATRVGRGDGNTIYFGEGSWLTVV.

This chain uses TRBV6-1 with TRBJ2-1; 8 bases match TRBD1. Germline CDR1 reads MNHNS; CDR2 reads SASEGT. This CDR3 is built from 15 residues. With V trimmed by 11 bases and J by 4 bases, 13 bases remained unmatched. The CDR3, as DNA: TGTGCCGCACGCGATTTCGGGACAGGTTACAATGAGCAGTTCTTC. This gives the protein CAARDFGTGYNEQFF.

The rearrangement links TRBV27 to TRBJ2-2; the D is unclear. The CDR3 runs to 14 residues. The germline V and J ends were trimmed by 3 bases and 4 bases, with 9 bases remaining between them. Germline V lookup: CDR1 MNHEY, CDR2 SMNVEV (reference sequence). The CDR3 DNA reads TGTGCCAGCAGTTTTACAGTCATCACCGGGGAGCTGTTTTTT. This gives the protein CASSFTVITGELFF.

The CDR3 bases are TGTGCCAGCAGCTTAGGGTGGACAGCCCCGGGGGAGACCCAGTACTTC. Protein product: CASSLGWTAPGETQYF. V and J are TRBV7-2 and TRBJ2-5; a weak D match, TRBD1 (6 bases). The V end was cut by 1 base, the J end by 5 bases, with 17 bases between. The CDR3 extends over 16 amino acids. Germline V CDR1 and CDR2: SGHTA, FQGNSA.

This chain uses TRBV20-1 with TRBJ1-5; D remains ambiguous. Looked up from germline, CDR1 is DFQATT and CDR2 is SNEGSKA (reference sequence). The V and J ends lost 3 bases and 1 base respectively, with 10 bases between them. The CDR3 loop spans 14 amino acids. The DNA of the CDR3 is TGCAGTGCTAGCGGGATTCTCAGCAATCAGCCCCAGCATTTT. As protein: CSASGILSNQPQHF.

This clonotype was observed at least ten times. At one of its ends the junction is not consistent with the germline gene, which may arise from a read error. The chain carries TRBV5-1 and TRBJ2-7; D remains ambiguous. Germline V gives CDR1 SGHRS, CDR2 YFSETQ. This CDR3 spans 15 amino acids. The chain's CDR3 is CASSLVPGSSYEQYF. The CDR3 DNA sequence: TGTGCCAGCAGCTTGGTACCAGGAAGCTCCTACGAGCAGTACTTC.

The chain couples TRBV12-3 or TRBV12-4 to TRBJ2-3; TRBD2 aligns across 7 bases. CDR3 length equals 15 residues. Losses at the gene ends were 2 bases for V and 1 base for J; bases not matched to a gene: 3. The CDR3 loop reads CASSLSGKGTDTQYF. In DNA form, the CDR3 reads TGTGCCAGCAGTTTAAGCGGGAAGGGCACAGATACGCAGTATTTT.

The chain is built from TRBV9 and TRBJ1-2; possibly TRBD1 for D (5 bases). Trimming removed 6 bases at V and 4 bases at J, with 13 bases between. The CDR3 sequence is 13 residues long. Germline lookup yields CDR1 SGDLS and CDR2 YYNGEE. The CDR3 here is CASNYGAGYGYTF. Written as DNA, the CDR3 is TGTGCCAGCAACTACGGGGCTGGCTATGGCTACACCTTC.

This clonotype was picked up a small number of times. The chain links TRBV12-3 or TRBV12-4 to TRBJ2-3; tentative D call: TRBD2 (6 bases). The germline V and J ends were trimmed by 6 bases and 6 bases, with 16 bases remaining between them. CDR3 size: 14 residues. The CDR3 loop is CASRLSGGGDTQYF. The CDR3, as DNA: TGTGCCAGCAGGCTTAGTGGTGGAGGGGATACGCAGTATTTT.

This clonotype was detected a few times. CDR3 in amino acids: CASSLKRGNYIMNTEAFF. CDR3 DNA sequence: TGTGCCAGCAGTTTGAAACGGGGGAATTATATTATGAACACTGAAGCTTTCTTT. The chain couples TRBV12-3 or TRBV12-4 to TRBJ1-1; TRBD1 is a possible D gene (5 bases). This CDR3 comprises 18 residues. V lost 3 bases to trimming and J lost 0 bases, with 20 bases between them.

The gene calls are TRBV27 and TRBJ2-1; 7 positions agree with TRBD1. Trimming at V came to 3 bases and at J to 10 bases, leaving 21 bases not matched to a gene. The CDR3 spans 18 residues. Germline CDR1 and CDR2: MNHEY and SMNVEV (reference sequence). The CDR3 here is CASSFLATGKQVTYEQFF. CDR3 coding DNA: TGTGCCAGCAGTTTTCTGGCGACAGGGAAACAGGTGACCTACGAGCAGTTCTTC.

V and J are TRBV11-2 and TRBJ2-1, with 10 bases lining up with TRBD2. The trim removed 4 bases at V and 5 bases at J, leaving 8 bases unmatched. The CDR3 loop spans 16 amino acids. Looked up from germline, CDR1 is SGHAT and CDR2 is FQNNGV. In nucleotides, the CDR3 is TGTGCCAGCAGCTCACTGAGCGGGAGGGCCAACAATGAGCAGTTCTTC. Translating it yields CASSSLSGRANNEQFF.

This clonotype was counted between two and nine times. The gene calls are TRBV14 and TRBJ2-2, with unresolved D. CDR3 length equals 11 residues. Germline V gene lookup returns CDR1 SGHDN and CDR2 FVKESK. V was shortened by 2 bases and J by 13 bases, with 8 bases between the two germline ends. CDR3 sequence: CASSQRLGLFF. CDR3 DNA sequence: TGTGCCAGCAGCCAACGGTTGGGGCTGTTTTTT.